These T cell receptor beta chains were read from a single sample in a study of T cell changes during pregnancy in multiple sclerosis. Profiled with immunoSEQ multiplex PCR; TCRdb holds only in-frame clones, not every one. The sample shows 60,000 to 75,000 clones, roughly 93% of them seen only once. The sequences come from peripheral blood, collected in the third trimester of pregnancy. The receptors stem from a female donor with multiple sclerosis, enrolled in a pregnancy study. Each CDR3 is given with its conserved first and last residue. The D gene is left open where the match is weak. Clone size is not always given. Where it is, it says once, few, many or a class for expanded clones.

j_call clone_size v_call d_call cdr3_aa cdr3_nt
TRBJ1-1 - TRBV15 TRBD1 CATSRQGWTEAFF TGTGCCACCAGTAGACAGGGGTGGACTGAAGCTTTCTTT
TRBJ2-7 - TRBV2 - CASSGSGPSPSF TGTGCCAGCAGTGGTTCAGGCCCCAGCCCCTCTTTC
TRBJ2-1 once TRBV15 - CATSREPAYNEQFF TGTGCCACCAGCAGAGAGCCAGCCTACAATGAGCAGTTCTTC
TRBJ2-7 - TRBV7-2 TRBD1 CASSWGQASSYEQYF TGTGCCAGCAGCTGGGGACAGGCCAGCTCCTACGAGCAGTACTTC
TRBJ2-7 - TRBV27 TRBD1 CASSFLTGGPYEQYF TGTGCCAGCAGTTTCCTGACAGGGGGACCCTACGAGCAGTACTTC
TRBJ2-1 - TRBV30 TRBD1 CAWRSNRGRVNNEQFF TGTGCCTGGAGAAGTAACAGGGGGCGCGTTAACAATGAGCAGTTCTTC
TRBJ1-1 few TRBV28 - CASLGRLTEAFF TGTGCCAGTCTCGGGAGGCTCACTGAAGCTTTCTTT
TRBJ1-6 once TRBV6-5 TRBD1 CASSYRGLNSPLHF TGTGCCAGCAGCTACAGGGGGCTTAATTCACCCCTCCACTTT
TRBJ2-2 - TRBV9 - CASSVFRGESGELFF TGTGCCAGCAGCGTATTCAGGGGGGAATCCGGGGAGCTGTTTTTT
TRBJ2-1 - TRBV4-1 TRBD2 CASSQGTLAGSRFF TGCGCCAGCAGCCAAGGCACCCTAGCGGGGTCGAGGTTCTTC
TRBJ2-2 once TRBV11-2 TRBD2 CASSPGTRVAGELFF TGTGCCAGCAGCCCCGGGACTAGAGTCGCCGGGGAGCTGTTTTTT
TRBJ2-1 - TRBV10-3 TRBD2 CAISYSGAPGYNEQFF TGTGCCATCAGCTATAGCGGGGCCCCGGGGTACAATGAGCAGTTCTTC
TRBJ2-7 - TRBV21-1 - CACTYEQYF TGTGCCTGTACCTACGAGCAGTACTTC
TRBJ1-1 - TRBV30 TRBD1 CAWSPFSTGGNTEAFF TGTGCCTGGAGTCCCTTTTCGACAGGGGGGAACACTGAAGCTTTCTTT
TRBJ2-3 - TRBV5-1 TRBD2 CASGAGGQDTQYF TGCGCCAGCGGCGCGGGGGGGCAAGATACGCAGTATTTT
TRBJ1-6 - TRBV19 - CARNLVLGRPSYNSPLHF TGTGCCAGAAACCTCGTCCTTGGGAGACCCTCCTATAATTCACCCCTCCACTTT
TRBJ2-7 - TRBV27 - CASSLAGAMRVEQYF TGTGCCAGCAGTTTAGCGGGGGCGATGAGGGTCGAGCAGTACTTC
TRBJ2-3 - TRBV7-3 TRBD2 CASSLNPAGAGVGDTQYF TGTGCCAGCAGCTTAAATCCCGCAGGAGCGGGGGTGGGGGATACGCAGTATTTT
TRBJ2-2 - TRBV27 - CASRFAGELFF TGTGCCAGCAGATTCGCCGGGGAGCTGTTTTTT
TRBJ2-7 - TRBV5-6 - CASSLGPQEAYEQYF TGTGCCAGCAGCTTGGGGCCCCAAGAGGCCTACGAGCAGTACTTC
TRBJ2-6 - TRBV28 - CASTTTGSGANVLTF TGTGCCAGCACCACGACAGGATCTGGGGCCAACGTCCTGACTTTC
TRBJ1-5 - TRBV6-1 - CASSGTQYSNQPQHF TGTGCCAGCAGTGGTACACAATATAGCAATCAGCCCCAGCATTTT
TRBJ2-4 - TRBV5-8 TRBD1 CASSLGPGTEILAKNIQYF TGTGCCAGCAGCTTGGGTCCCGGGACAGAAATTTTAGCCAAAAACATTCAGTACTTC
TRBJ1-1 - TRBV5-1 TRBD1 CASSPDRGLTEAFF TGCGCCAGCAGCCCCGACAGGGGGCTCACTGAAGCTTTCTTT
TRBJ2-1 - TRBV30 - CAWREGLREQFF TGTGCCTGGAGGGAGGGTTTGCGGGAGCAGTTCTTC
TRBJ1-1 - TRBV11-2 TRBD1 CASSSLGTGGFGNTEAFF TGTGCCAGCAGCTCGCTCGGGACAGGGGGCTTCGGGAACACTGAAGCTTTCTTT
TRBJ1-3 - TRBV23-1 - CASSQSRADSGNTIYF TGCGCCAGCAGTCAATCGAGGGCCGACTCTGGAAACACCATATATTTT
TRBJ2-3 - TRBV10-1 TRBD2 CASSPNLAGLTDTQYF TGCGCCAGCAGTCCCAACCTAGCGGGTCTCACAGATACGCAGTATTTT
TRBJ1-1 - TRBV7-2 - CASSLAGGVTEAFF TGTGCCAGCAGCTTAGCAGGGGGAGTCACTGAAGCTTTCTTT
TRBJ2-6 - TRBV6-4 - CASSDLGPGSGANVLTF TGTGCCAGCAGTGATTTGGGGCCCGGCTCTGGGGCCAACGTCCTGACTTTC
TRBJ1-3 - TRBV7-9 - CASSPGDSGNTIYF TGTGCCAGCAGCCCGGGGGACTCTGGAAACACCATATATTTT
TRBJ1-2 - TRBV28 - CASSRQDYGYTF TGTGCCAGCAGTCGTCAGGATTATGGCTACACCTTC
TRBJ2-7 - TRBV7-3 TRBD1 CASSPAGGSTGEQYF TGTGCCAGCAGCCCCGCAGGGGGCTCTACAGGGGAGCAGTACTTC
TRBJ1-1 - TRBV29-1 - CSGREQMNTEAFF TGCAGCGGCCGGGAGCAAATGAACACTGAAGCTTTCTTT
TRBJ1-2 - TRBV19 TRBD1 CASSGRDRGFLTMGYTF TGTGCCAGTAGTGGCCGGGACAGGGGCTTCCTAACTATGGGCTACACCTTC
TRBJ2-4 - TRBV9 TRBD1 CASSVAGGELAKNIQYF TGTGCCAGCAGCGTAGCAGGGGGCGAACTAGCCAAAAACATTCAGTACTTC
TRBJ2-1 - TRBV9 - CASSPRSLYNEQFF TGTGCCAGCAGCCCCCGGTCACTCTACAATGAGCAGTTCTTC
TRBJ2-3 - TRBV5-1 - CASSLRGLADTQYF TGCGCCAGCAGCTTGAGAGGGTTAGCAGATACGCAGTATTTT
TRBJ2-3 - TRBV19 - CASRLGGSTFNTDTQYF TGTGCCAGCCGGTTGGGGGGTTCCACTTTCAACACAGATACGCAGTATTTT
TRBJ2-4 - TRBV19 - CASSMIHTSIQYF TGTGCCAGTAGTATGATTCATACTTCCATTCAGTACTTC
TRBJ1-6 once TRBV5-4 TRBD1 CASSLTGGNNSPLHF TGTGCCAGCAGCTTGACAGGGGGAAATAATTCACCCCTCCACTTT
TRBJ1-5 - TRBV19 TRBD1 CASSATGTGTFSNQPQHF TGTGCCAGTAGTGCCACGGGGACAGGGACTTTTAGCAATCAGCCCCAGCATTTT
TRBJ2-7 - TRBV7-2 - CASSLAADSYEQYF TGTGCCAGCAGCTTAGCAGCGGACTCCTACGAGCAGTACTTC
TRBJ1-5 - TRBV27 - CASSLRGHLGSNQPQHF TGTGCCAGCAGTTTAAGGGGACACCTCGGTAGCAATCAGCCCCAGCATTTT
TRBJ1-4 - TRBV18 - CASSPNRLWEANEKLFF TGTGCCAGCTCACCGAACAGGTTATGGGAAGCTAATGAAAAACTGTTTTTT
TRBJ2-7 - TRBV7-2 TRBD2 CASRRGAGASYEQYF TGTGCCAGCCGTCGAGGAGCGGGGGCCAGCTACGAGCAGTACTTC
TRBJ2-7 - TRBV28 - CASSLPPRGAGEQYF TGTGCCAGCAGTTTACCCCCCAGGGGGGCCGGCGAGCAGTACTTC
TRBJ1-2 - TRBV18 - CASSPQGGPNYGYTF TGTGCCAGCTCACCACAGGGAGGGCCTAACTATGGCTACACCTTC
TRBJ1-3 few TRBV19 - CASNHRASGNTIYF TGTGCCAGTAACCACAGGGCTTCTGGAAACACCATATATTTT
TRBJ2-5 - TRBV5-1 TRBD2 CASTLAGLGETQYF TGCGCCAGCACCCTAGCGGGGCTGGGAGAGACCCAGTACTTC
TRBJ1-5 once TRBV10-3 TRBD1 CAISEEGTGGYQPQHF TGTGCCATCAGTGAGGAAGGGACAGGGGGTTATCAGCCCCAGCATTTT
TRBJ2-5 - TRBV15 TRBD2 CATSPGLAGALREETQYF TGTGCCACCAGCCCCGGTCTAGCGGGGGCCCTCCGGGAAGAGACCCAGTACTTC
TRBJ2-7 - TRBV5-6 - CASSWAGSYEQYF TGTGCCAGCAGCTGGGCGGGGTCGTACGAGCAGTACTTC
TRBJ2-2 - TRBV7-3 TRBD2 CASSLRVAGANTGELFF TGTGCCAGCAGCTTAAGGGTAGCGGGGGCGAACACCGGGGAGCTGTTTTTT
TRBJ1-2 once TRBV28 TRBD1 CASRGPRGDRALYGYTF TGTGCCAGCAGGGGGCCTCGTGGGGACAGGGCCCTCTATGGCTACACCTTC